One TCR beta chain is described in this entry. Antigen specificity is unknown. Data came from immunoSEQ multiplex PCR; TCRdb stores just in-frame clones and leaves some out. The sample carries roughly 200,000 clones, about 92% recorded once. This record belongs to a study of T cell responses to AZD1222 COVID-19 vaccine. General study findings and limits: The donor cohort was predominantly white British with a female majority, and clonal diversity may have been underestimated. Increases in Spike-specific TCR breadth and depth were seen after two AZD1222 doses. Spike-wide coverage was observed for vaccine-associated CD4 TCRs, with dominant responses at 160-218 and 743-854. Per reports, nearly half of all spike-specific TCRs target regions that are unmutated in variants.

The CDR3 covers 14 residues. V shed 3 bases and J shed 0 bases, with 8 bases lying between them. Germline CDR1 reads LGHNT; CDR2 reads FRNRAP. The rearrangement joins TRBV12-5 to TRBJ1-1; possible D gene TRBD1, 6 bases. Material: peripheral blood, obtained on day 0 of MenACWY control vaccination. This sequence originates from an adult in good health. The CDR3 DNA follows: TGTGCTAGTGGTTTCGACAGGATGAACACTGAAGCTTTCTTT. As protein: CASGFDRMNTEAFF.